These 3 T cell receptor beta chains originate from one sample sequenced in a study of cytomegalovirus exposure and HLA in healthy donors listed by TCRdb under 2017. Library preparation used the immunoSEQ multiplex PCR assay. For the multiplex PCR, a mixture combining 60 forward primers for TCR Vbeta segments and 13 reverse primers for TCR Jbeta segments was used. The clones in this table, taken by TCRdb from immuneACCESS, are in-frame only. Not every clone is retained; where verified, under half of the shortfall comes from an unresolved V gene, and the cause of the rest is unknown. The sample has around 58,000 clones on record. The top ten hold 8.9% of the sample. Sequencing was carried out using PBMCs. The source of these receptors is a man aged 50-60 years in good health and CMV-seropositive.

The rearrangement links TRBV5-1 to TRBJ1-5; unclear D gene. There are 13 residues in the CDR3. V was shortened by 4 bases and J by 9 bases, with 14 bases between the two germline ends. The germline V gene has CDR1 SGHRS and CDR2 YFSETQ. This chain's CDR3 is CASSKDGRGPQHF. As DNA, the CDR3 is TGCGCCAGCAGCAAAGATGGCCGGGGGCCCCAGCATTTT.

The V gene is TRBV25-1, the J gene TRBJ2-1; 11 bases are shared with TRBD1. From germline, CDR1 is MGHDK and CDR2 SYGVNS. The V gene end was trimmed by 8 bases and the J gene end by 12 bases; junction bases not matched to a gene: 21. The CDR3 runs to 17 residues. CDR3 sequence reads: CASAGQGRTGGLRGQFF. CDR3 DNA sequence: TGTGCCAGCGCGGGACAGGGCCGGACAGGGGGCTTGAGGGGGCAGTTCTTC. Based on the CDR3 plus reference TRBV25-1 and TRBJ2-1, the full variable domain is EADIYQTPRYLVIGTGKKITLECSQTMGHDKMYWYQQDPGMELHLIHYSYGVNSTEKGDLSSESTVSRIRTEHFPLTLESARPSHTSQYLCASAGQGRTGGLRGQFFGPGTRLTVL.

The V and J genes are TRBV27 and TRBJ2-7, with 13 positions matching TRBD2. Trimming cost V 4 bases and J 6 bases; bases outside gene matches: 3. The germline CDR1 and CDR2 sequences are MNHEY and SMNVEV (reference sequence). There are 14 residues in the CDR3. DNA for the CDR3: TGTGCCAGCAGTTGGACTAGCGGGAGCGGCGAGCAGTACTTC. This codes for CASSWTSGSGEQYF.